This paragraph reports one T cell receptor beta chain. Authors' data handling: Amplified reference gene primers provided the basis for estimating nucleated cell counts. The assay was immunoSEQ multiplex PCR, and TCRdb's table has in-frame clones only and misses some. V, J and clone size are those of that table, while D and trimming were read from the DNA. The data contain some 87,000 clones, around 78% of them singletons. The entry originates in a study of blood T cell repertoires in COVID-19. For the study at large: The analysed material was cDNA or gDNA that came from T cells, B-cell-depleted T cells, or PBMCs.

The source material was peripheral blood. This sequence originates from a human donor in a cohort sampled during active COVID-19.

CDR3 in amino acids: CASSPTGGKQETQYF. The CDR3, as DNA: TGTGCCAGCAGCCCGACAGGGGGCAAGCAAGAGACCCAGTACTTC. The rearrangement uses TRBV5-8 and TRBJ2-5; 10 positions match TRBD1. There are 15 residues in the CDR3. V trimming: 4 bases; J trimming: 2 bases; junction bases outside the gene matches: 5. Germline assignment: CDR1 SGHTS and CDR2 YDEGEE.